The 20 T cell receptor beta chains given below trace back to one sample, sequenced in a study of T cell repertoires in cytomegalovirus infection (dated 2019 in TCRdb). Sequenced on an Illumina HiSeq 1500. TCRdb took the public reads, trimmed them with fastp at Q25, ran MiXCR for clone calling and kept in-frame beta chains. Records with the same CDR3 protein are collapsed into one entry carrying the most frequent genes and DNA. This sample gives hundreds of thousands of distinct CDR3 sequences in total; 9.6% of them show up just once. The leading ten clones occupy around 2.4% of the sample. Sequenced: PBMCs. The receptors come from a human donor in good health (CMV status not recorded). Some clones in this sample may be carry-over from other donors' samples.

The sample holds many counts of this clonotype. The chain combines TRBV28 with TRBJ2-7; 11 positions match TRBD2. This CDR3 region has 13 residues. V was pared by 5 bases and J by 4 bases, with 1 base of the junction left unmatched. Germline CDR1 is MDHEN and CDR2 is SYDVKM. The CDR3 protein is CASSLAGGYEQYV. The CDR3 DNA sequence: TGTGCCAGCAGTCTAGCGGGGGGATACGAGCAGTACGTC.

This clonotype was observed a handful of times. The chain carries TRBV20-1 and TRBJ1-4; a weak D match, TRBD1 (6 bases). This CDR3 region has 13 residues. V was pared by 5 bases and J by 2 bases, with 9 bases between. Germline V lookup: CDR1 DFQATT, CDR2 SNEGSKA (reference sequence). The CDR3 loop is CSAPQGTNEKLFF. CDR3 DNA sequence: TGCAGTGCTCCCCAGGGGACTAATGAAAAACTGTTTTTT.

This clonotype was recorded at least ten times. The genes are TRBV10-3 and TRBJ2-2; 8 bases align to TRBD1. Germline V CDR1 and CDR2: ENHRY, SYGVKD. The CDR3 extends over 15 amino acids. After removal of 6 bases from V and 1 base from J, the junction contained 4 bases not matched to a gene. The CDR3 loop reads CAISQTGVNTGELFF. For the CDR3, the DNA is TGTGCCATCAGCCAGACAGGGGTGAACACCGGGGAGCTGTTTTTT.

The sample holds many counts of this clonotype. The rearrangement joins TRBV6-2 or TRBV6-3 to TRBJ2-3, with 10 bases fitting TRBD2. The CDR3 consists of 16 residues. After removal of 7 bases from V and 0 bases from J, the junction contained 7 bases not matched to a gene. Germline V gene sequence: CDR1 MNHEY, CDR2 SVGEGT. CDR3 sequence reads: CASTKRGGLSTDTQYF. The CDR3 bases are TGTGCCAGCACCAAGCGGGGGGGCCTTAGCACAGATACGCAGTATTTT.

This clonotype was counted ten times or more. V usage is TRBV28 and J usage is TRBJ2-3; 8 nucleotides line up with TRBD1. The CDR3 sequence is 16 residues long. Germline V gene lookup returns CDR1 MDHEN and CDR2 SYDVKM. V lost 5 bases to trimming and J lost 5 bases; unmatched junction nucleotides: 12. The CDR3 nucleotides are TGTGCCAGCAGTACCTACACGGGACAGGTGGGAGATACGCAGTATTTT. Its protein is CASSTYTGQVGDTQYF.

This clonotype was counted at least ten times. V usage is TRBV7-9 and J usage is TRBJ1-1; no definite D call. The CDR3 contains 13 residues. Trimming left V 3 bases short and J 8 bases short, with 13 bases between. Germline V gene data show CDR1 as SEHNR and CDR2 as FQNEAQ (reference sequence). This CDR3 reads CASSLPGSAEAFF. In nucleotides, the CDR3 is TGTGCCAGCAGCTTGCCTGGGTCGGCGGAAGCTTTCTTT.

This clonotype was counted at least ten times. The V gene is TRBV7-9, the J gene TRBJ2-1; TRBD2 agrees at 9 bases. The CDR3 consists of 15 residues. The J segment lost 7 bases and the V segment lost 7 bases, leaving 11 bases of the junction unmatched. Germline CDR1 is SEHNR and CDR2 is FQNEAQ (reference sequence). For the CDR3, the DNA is TGTGCCAGCACTCTTTGGCCTAGCGGGGTTAATGAGCAGTTCTTC. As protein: CASTLWPSGVNEQFF.

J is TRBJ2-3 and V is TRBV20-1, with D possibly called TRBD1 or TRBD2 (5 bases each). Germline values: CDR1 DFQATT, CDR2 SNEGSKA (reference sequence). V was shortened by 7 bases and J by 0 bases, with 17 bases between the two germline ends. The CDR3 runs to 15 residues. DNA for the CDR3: TGCAGTGTAAGGAGTCTTGAGGGGAGCACAGATACGCAGTATTTT. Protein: CSVRSLEGSTDTQYF.

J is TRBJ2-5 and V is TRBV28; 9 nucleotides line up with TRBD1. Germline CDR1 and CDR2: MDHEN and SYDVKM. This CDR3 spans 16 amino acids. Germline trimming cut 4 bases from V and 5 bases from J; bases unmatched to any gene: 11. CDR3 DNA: TGTGCCAGCAGTTCCCTTAGGGACAGGGACGCGGAGACCCAGTACTTC. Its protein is CASSSLRDRDAETQYF.

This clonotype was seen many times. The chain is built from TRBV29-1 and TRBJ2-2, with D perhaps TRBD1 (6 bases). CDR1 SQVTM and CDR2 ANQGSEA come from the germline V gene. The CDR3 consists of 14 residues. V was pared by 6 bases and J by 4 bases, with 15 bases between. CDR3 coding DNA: TGCAGCGTCCCGGGACACTCGACCACCGGGGAGCTGTTTTTT. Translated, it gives CSVPGHSTTGELFF.

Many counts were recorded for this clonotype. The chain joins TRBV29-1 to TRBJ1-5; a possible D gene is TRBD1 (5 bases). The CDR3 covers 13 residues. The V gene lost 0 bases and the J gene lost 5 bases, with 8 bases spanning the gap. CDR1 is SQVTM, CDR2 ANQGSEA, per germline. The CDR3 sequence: CSVEEDTYQPQHF. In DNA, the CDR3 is TGCAGCGTTGAAGAGGACACCTATCAGCCCCAGCATTTT. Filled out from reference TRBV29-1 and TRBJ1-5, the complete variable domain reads SAVISQKPSRDICQRGTSLTIQCQVDSQVTMMFWYRQQPGQSLTLIATANQGSEATYESGFVIDKFPISRPNLTFSTLTVSNMSPEDSSIYLCSVEEDTYQPQHFGDGTRLSIL.

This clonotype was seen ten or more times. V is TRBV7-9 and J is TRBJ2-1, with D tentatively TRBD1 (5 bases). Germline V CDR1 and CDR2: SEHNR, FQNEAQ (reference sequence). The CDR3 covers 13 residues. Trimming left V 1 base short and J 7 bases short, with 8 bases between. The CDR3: CASSLDRPNEQFF. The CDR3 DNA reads TGTGCCAGCAGCTTAGACAGGCCGAATGAGCAGTTCTTC.

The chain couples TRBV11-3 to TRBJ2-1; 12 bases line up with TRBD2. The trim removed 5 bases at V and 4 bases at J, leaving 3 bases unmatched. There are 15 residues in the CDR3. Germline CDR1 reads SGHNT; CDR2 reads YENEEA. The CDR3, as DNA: TGTGCCAGCAGCACTAGCGGGGGGCGATACAATGAGCAGTTCTTC. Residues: CASSTSGGRYNEQFF.

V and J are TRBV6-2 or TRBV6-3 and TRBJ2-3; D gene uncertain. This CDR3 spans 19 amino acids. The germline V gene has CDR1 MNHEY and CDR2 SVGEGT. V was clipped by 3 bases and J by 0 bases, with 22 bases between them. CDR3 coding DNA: TGTGCCAGCAGTTATCCTCCCACGGCGGTTACTTTTAGCACAGATACGCAGTATTTT. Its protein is CASSYPPTAVTFSTDTQYF.

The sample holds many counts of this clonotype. Written as DNA, the CDR3 is TGTGCCAGCAGTTTACGGGACACTAATCAGCCCCAGCATTTT. Residues: CASSLRDTNQPQHF. This chain links TRBV12-3 or TRBV12-4 with TRBJ1-5; D is possibly TRBD1 (6 bases). The CDR3 has 14 amino acids. Trimming removed 2 bases from V and 4 bases from J, with 9 bases in between.

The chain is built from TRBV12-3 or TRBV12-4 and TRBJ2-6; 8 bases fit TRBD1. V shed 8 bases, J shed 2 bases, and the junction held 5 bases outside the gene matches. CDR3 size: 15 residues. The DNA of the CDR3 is TGTGCCAGCTGGGACAGGAAGGCTGGGGCCAACGTCCTGACTTTC. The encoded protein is CASWDRKAGANVLTF.

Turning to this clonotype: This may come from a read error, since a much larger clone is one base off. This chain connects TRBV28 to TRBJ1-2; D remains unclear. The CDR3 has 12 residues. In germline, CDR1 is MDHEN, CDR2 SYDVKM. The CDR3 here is CASRLGSLGYIF. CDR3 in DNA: TGTGCCAGCAGGTTGGGGTCGCTAGGCTACATCTTC.

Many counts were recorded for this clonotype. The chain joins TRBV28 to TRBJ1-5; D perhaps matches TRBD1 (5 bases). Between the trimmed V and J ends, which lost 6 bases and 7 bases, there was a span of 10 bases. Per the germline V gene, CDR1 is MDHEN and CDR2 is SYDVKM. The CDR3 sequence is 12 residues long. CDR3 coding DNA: TGTGCCAGCAGCCAGGGCCTCCAGCCCCAGCATTTT. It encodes CASSQGLQPQHF.

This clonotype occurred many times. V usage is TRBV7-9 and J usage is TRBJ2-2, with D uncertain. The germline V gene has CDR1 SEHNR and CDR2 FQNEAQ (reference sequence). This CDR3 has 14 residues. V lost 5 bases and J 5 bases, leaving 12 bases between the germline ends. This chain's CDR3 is CASSEKDETGELFF. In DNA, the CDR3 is TGTGCCAGCAGCGAGAAAGATGAGACCGGGGAGCTGTTTTTT.

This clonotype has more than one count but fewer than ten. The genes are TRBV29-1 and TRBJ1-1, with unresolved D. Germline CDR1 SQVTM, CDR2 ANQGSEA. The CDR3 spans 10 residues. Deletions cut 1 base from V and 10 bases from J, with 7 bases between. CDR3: CSVEVGRAFF. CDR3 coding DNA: TGCAGCGTTGAAGTCGGGCGAGCTTTCTTT.